These T cell receptor beta chains were read from a single sample in a study of radiation and T cells in renal cell carcinoma. TCRdb's table, derived via immunoSEQ multiplex PCR, lists solely in-frame clones and lacks some. The table has about 90,000 clones, 75% to 85% seen once. The input for sequencing was blood, taken from a patient whose treatment included radiotherapy and nephrectomy. Source of these receptors: a man between 60 and 70 years old with renal cell carcinoma. Each CDR3 is given with its conserved first and last residue. The order of the fields is J gene, D gene, clone size, V gene, CDR3 DNA, CDR3 protein. D genes are given only for firm matches. Only some rows state a clone size, as once, few, many or a class for expanded clones.

J gene: TRBJ1-4; D gene: .; clone size: .; V gene: TRBV28; CDR3 DNA: TGTGCCAGCAGTTTAGGTGAAAAACTGTTTTTT; CDR3 protein: CASSLGEKLFF
J gene: TRBJ2-1; D gene: .; clone size: .; V gene: TRBV28; CDR3 DNA: TGTGCCAGCAGTTTATCGCTAGCCTCCTCCTACAATGAGCAGTTCTTC; CDR3 protein: CASSLSLASSYNEQFF
J gene: TRBJ2-3; D gene: TRBD2; clone size: .; V gene: TRBV5-1; CDR3 DNA: TGCGCCAGCAGCTTGACTAGCGGGAGGCCAGATACGCAGTATTTT; CDR3 protein: CASSLTSGRPDTQYF
J gene: TRBJ2-2; D gene: TRBD1; clone size: .; V gene: TRBV19; CDR3 DNA: TGTGCCAGTAGTATTAGGGACAGCGGGGAGCTGTTTTTT; CDR3 protein: CASSIRDSGELFF
J gene: TRBJ1-4; D gene: TRBD1; clone size: .; V gene: TRBV11-3; CDR3 DNA: TGTGCCAGCAGCTTAGATACAGGGGGAAAACTGTTTTTT; CDR3 protein: CASSLDTGGKLFF
J gene: TRBJ2-7; D gene: .; clone size: .; V gene: TRBV19; CDR3 DNA: TGTGCCAGTAGGCCTCAGGGAACCTACGAGCAGTACTTC; CDR3 protein: CASRPQGTYEQYF
J gene: TRBJ2-2; D gene: .; clone size: once; V gene: TRBV29-1; CDR3 DNA: TGCAGCGGGGGACAAAACACCGGGGAGCTGTTTTTT; CDR3 protein: CSGGQNTGELFF
J gene: TRBJ2-7; D gene: .; clone size: .; V gene: TRBV28; CDR3 DNA: TGTGCCAGCAGTTTAAGTCAGGGGTGGAAGCAGTACTTC; CDR3 protein: CASSLSQGWKQYF
J gene: TRBJ1-1; D gene: .; clone size: few; V gene: TRBV7-9; CDR3 DNA: TGTGCCAGCAGCTTGCTCCGGGACGCTGAAGCTTTCTTT; CDR3 protein: CASSLLRDAEAFF
J gene: TRBJ1-2; D gene: TRBD1; clone size: .; V gene: TRBV7-8; CDR3 DNA: TGTGCCAGCAGCTTCAACACCGGGACAGGGGCAATCTATGGCTACACCTTC; CDR3 protein: CASSFNTGTGAIYGYTF
J gene: TRBJ1-1; D gene: .; clone size: few; V gene: TRBV29-1; CDR3 DNA: TGCAGCGTTGAAGCGGGAGTGAACACTGAAGCTTTCTTT; CDR3 protein: CSVEAGVNTEAFF
J gene: TRBJ2-1; D gene: TRBD2; clone size: .; V gene: TRBV7-9; CDR3 DNA: TGTGCCAGCAGCCGGGGCGATAGCGGGAAGTTCTTC; CDR3 protein: CASSRGDSGKFF
J gene: TRBJ2-7; D gene: .; clone size: .; V gene: TRBV18; CDR3 DNA: TGTGCCAGCTCAAAAGGCCAGTGGGACGAGCAGTACTTC; CDR3 protein: CASSKGQWDEQYF
J gene: TRBJ1-2; D gene: TRBD1; clone size: .; V gene: TRBV2; CDR3 DNA: TGTACCGCCGGGACAGTACGGGGGAGAAATGGCTACACCTTC; CDR3 protein: CTAGTVRGRNGYTF
J gene: TRBJ2-4; D gene: .; clone size: .; V gene: TRBV16; CDR3 DNA: TGTGCCAGCAGCCAGACTGTAGGGCCCCAATACTTC; CDR3 protein: CASSQTVGPQYF
J gene: TRBJ1-1; D gene: .; clone size: .; V gene: TRBV6-1; CDR3 DNA: TGTGCCAGCAGTGAAGTTTGGACAGTCCAGCCTGAAGCTTTCTTT; CDR3 protein: CASSEVWTVQPEAFF
J gene: TRBJ2-3; D gene: .; clone size: .; V gene: TRBV15; CDR3 DNA: TGTGCCACCAGCATTACAGATACGCAGTATTTT; CDR3 protein: CATSITDTQYF
J gene: TRBJ1-3; D gene: .; clone size: .; V gene: TRBV28; CDR3 DNA: TGTGCCAGCAGTTTTATGTCCACGGGAGGAAACACCATATATTTT; CDR3 protein: CASSFMSTGGNTIYF
J gene: TRBJ2-1; D gene: .; clone size: .; V gene: TRBV4-2; CDR3 DNA: TGTGCCAGCAGCCAAGATCTCCCTAGCTCCTACAATGAGCAGTTCTTC; CDR3 protein: CASSQDLPSSYNEQFF
J gene: TRBJ2-7; D gene: TRBD1; clone size: .; V gene: TRBV27; CDR3 DNA: TGTGCCAGCAGCTTCTTGAGACAGGGATCCTACGAGCAGTACTTC; CDR3 protein: CASSFLRQGSYEQYF
J gene: TRBJ2-7; D gene: .; clone size: few; V gene: TRBV2; CDR3 DNA: TGTGCCAGCAGTGAAGCACAGCGCTACGAGCAGTACTTC; CDR3 protein: CASSEAQRYEQYF
J gene: TRBJ2-7; D gene: .; clone size: .; V gene: TRBV14; CDR3 DNA: TGTGCCAGCAGCCAGGCTGGACTCTCCTACGAGCAGTACTTC; CDR3 protein: CASSQAGLSYEQYF
J gene: TRBJ2-2; D gene: .; clone size: .; V gene: TRBV30; CDR3 DNA: TGTGCCTGGGTCTCCCAGGGGCGAGGGACCGGGGAGCTGTTTTTT; CDR3 protein: CAWVSQGRGTGELFF
J gene: TRBJ1-2; D gene: .; clone size: once; V gene: TRBV10-3; CDR3 DNA: TGTGCCATCAGTGTTGGGCAGAGCTATGGCTACACCTTC; CDR3 protein: CAISVGQSYGYTF
J gene: TRBJ2-3; D gene: TRBD1; clone size: once; V gene: TRBV7-8; CDR3 DNA: TGTGCCAGCACCTCCGGGACAGGGGGCGCGGATACGCAGTATTTT; CDR3 protein: CASTSGTGGADTQYF
J gene: TRBJ2-3; D gene: .; clone size: .; V gene: TRBV29-1; CDR3 DNA: TGCAGCGTTGAAGGGATCGAACACTTACCCTCTAGCACAGATACGCAGTATTTT; CDR3 protein: CSVEGIEHLPSSTDTQYF
J gene: TRBJ1-5; D gene: .; clone size: .; V gene: TRBV7-8; CDR3 DNA: TGTGCCAGCAGCCCTGATGGCAGAAGCAATCAGCCCCAGCATTTT; CDR3 protein: CASSPDGRSNQPQHF
J gene: TRBJ2-7; D gene: TRBD2; clone size: .; V gene: TRBV7-9; CDR3 DNA: TGTGCCAGCAGCGCATCCGGGACTAGCGGGAGTGTCTACGAGCAGTACTTC; CDR3 protein: CASSASGTSGSVYEQYF
J gene: TRBJ2-5; D gene: .; clone size: .; V gene: TRBV27; CDR3 DNA: TGTGCCAGCTGGTATCAAGAGACCCAGTACTTC; CDR3 protein: CASWYQETQYF
J gene: TRBJ2-1; D gene: .; clone size: .; V gene: TRBV5-1; CDR3 DNA: TGCGCCAGCAGCTTGCGGGACACCTCGAGCTCCTACAATGAGCAGTTCTTC; CDR3 protein: CASSLRDTSSSYNEQFF
J gene: TRBJ2-1; D gene: .; clone size: .; V gene: TRBV6-1; CDR3 DNA: TGTGCCAGCAGACCGAACAGGGAAAGGAGTGAGCAGTTCTTC; CDR3 protein: CASRPNRERSEQFF
J gene: TRBJ1-2; D gene: .; clone size: .; V gene: TRBV4-3; CDR3 DNA: TGCGCCAGCAGCCAAGATTATAGCAGGGAAGGCCTTCCGGGCTATGGCTACACCTTC; CDR3 protein: CASSQDYSREGLPGYGYTF
J gene: TRBJ2-2; D gene: TRBD1; clone size: once; V gene: TRBV25-1; CDR3 DNA: TGTGCCAGCAGTGACCTCCAGGGGGCAAGTACCGGGGAGCTGTTTTTT; CDR3 protein: CASSDLQGASTGELFF
J gene: TRBJ2-7; D gene: .; clone size: .; V gene: TRBV9; CDR3 DNA: TGTGCCAGGGGGAACTCCCAGACAGAGCAGTACTTC; CDR3 protein: CARGNSQTEQYF
J gene: TRBJ2-7; D gene: .; clone size: .; V gene: TRBV19; CDR3 DNA: TGTGCCTCCTCCCTGAAGAGCTCCTACGAGCAGTACTTC; CDR3 protein: CASSLKSSYEQYF
J gene: TRBJ2-1; D gene: .; clone size: .; V gene: TRBV7-2; CDR3 DNA: TGTGCCAGCAGCTTAGTGTCCGACAATGAGCAGTTCTTC; CDR3 protein: CASSLVSDNEQFF
J gene: TRBJ2-1; D gene: .; clone size: .; V gene: TRBV29-1; CDR3 DNA: TGCAGCGTTGCCCTTCGACTGGGTAATAGTGAGCAGTTCTTC; CDR3 protein: CSVALRLGNSEQFF
J gene: TRBJ2-2; D gene: .; clone size: .; V gene: TRBV9; CDR3 DNA: TGTGCCAGCAGCGTAGTCCCGGGGACCGGGGAGCTGTTTTTT; CDR3 protein: CASSVVPGTGELFF
J gene: TRBJ2-2; D gene: .; clone size: .; V gene: TRBV28; CDR3 DNA: TGTGCCAGCGGAGTCAGGGGGAACACCGGGGAGCTGTTTTTT; CDR3 protein: CASGVRGNTGELFF
J gene: TRBJ1-3; D gene: .; clone size: .; V gene: TRBV19; CDR3 DNA: TGTGCCAGTAGTATAAGGGGTGCCTCTGGAAACACCATATATTTT; CDR3 protein: CASSIRGASGNTIYF
J gene: TRBJ2-7; D gene: TRBD2; clone size: .; V gene: TRBV4-1; CDR3 DNA: TGCGCCAGCAGCCCCGGACTAGCGGGAGTAGGGGTTGAGTACTTC; CDR3 protein: CASSPGLAGVGVEYF
J gene: TRBJ1-3; D gene: .; clone size: .; V gene: TRBV15; CDR3 DNA: TGTGCCACCAGCAGAGGGGGGGAGGGAAACACCATATATTTT; CDR3 protein: CATSRGGEGNTIYF
J gene: TRBJ2-7; D gene: TRBD1; clone size: .; V gene: TRBV19; CDR3 DNA: TGTGCCAGTAGTATTCGACAGGGCCGGTCCTACGAGCAGTACTTC; CDR3 protein: CASSIRQGRSYEQYF
J gene: TRBJ2-7; D gene: .; clone size: .; V gene: TRBV5-1; CDR3 DNA: TGCGCCAGCAGTCCCGGACTGCGACCATTTTCCTACGAGCAGTACTTC; CDR3 protein: CASSPGLRPFSYEQYF
J gene: TRBJ2-7; D gene: .; clone size: .; V gene: TRBV19; CDR3 DNA: TGTGCCAGTAGTATCAGGGAAGGGGGCTACGAGCAGTACTTC; CDR3 protein: CASSIREGGYEQYF